This paragraph covers one T cell receptor (beta chain) sequence. The antigen this receptor binds is unknown. Base qualities are missing; no much larger clone stands one base away. These data belong to a study of type 1 and type 2 diabetes patients (dated by TCRdb to between 2015 and 2016). At the level of the whole study: Some 10 type 1 diabetes patients, a few type 2 diabetes patients and roughly 6 nondiabetic controls, all recruited in China, made up the cohort. Across the study, CD4+ and CD8+ T cells were positively selected from PBMCs by means of CD4 or CD8 MicroBeads on MACS columns. The whole study generated 15 million to 20 million paired-end reads. TCRbeta repertoires were profiled by high-throughput sequencing in the study to compare type 1 diabetes, type 2 diabetes and nondiabetic individuals. Type 2 diabetes patients served as a disease comparison group for the type 1 diabetes patients. V gene usage was similar between 20-cycle and 25-cycle amplification, suggesting similar primer efficiencies and random PCR bias. Paired-end sequencing of TCRbeta libraries was performed on Illumina HiSeq 2000 or MiSeq instruments. Overall results and qualifications from the work: Type 2 diabetes repertoires showed high diversity, significantly greater than type 1 diabetes repertoires in both CD4+ and CD8+ T cells. Because only a limited number of T2D and control samples were sequenced, some T1D-only HECs might also appear in more T2D or control samples. The study groups were not matched for age and gender, which could possibly have biased interpretation. Only a few highly-expanded CD4+ clones (median one) were found in type 2 diabetes patients, and these clones made up a median about 3.9% of reads. Type 2 diabetes and control samples had highly correlated V and J gene usage patterns, with an average between-sample correlation of roughly 0.97.

Instrument used: Illumina MiSeq. TCRbeta CDR3 amplification used genomic DNA from the sorted T cell subsets as template. Multiplex PCR with 30 forward and 13 reverse primers amplified the TCRbeta CDR3 region. AMPure XP beads were used to purify the PCR products, after which a second approximately 25-cycle PCR added indices and adaptors. Libraries were gel-purified using the QIAquick Gel Extraction Kit before sequencing. For the original study's pipeline: FLASH was used to merge the paired-end reads, and IgBLAST was used to align the reads to IMGT V, D and J germline references. Reads with below 70% alignment identity to germline references were discarded, leaving 8.5 million to 13 million reads study-wide. Following IMGT definitions, CDR3 boundaries, reading frame and productivity were assigned. A highly-expanded clone was defined as any clone making up 1% or more of reads, and normalized Shannon entropy served as the measure of diversity. Group differences in Shannon entropy were tested with unpaired two-tailed t-tests. TCRdb reworked the public reads: Q25 trimming with fastp, MiXCR clone assembly, productive beta chains retained. Rows merge per CDR3 protein into single entries with the most common DNA and genes. The V and J calls reflect TCRdb's pipeline rather than the authors' work. For this sample the table gives a few hundred thousand distinct CDR3 sequences, of which approximately 50% were detected only once. The ten largest account for roughly an eighth of the sample.

All diabetic patients met standard classification criteria for type 1 or type 2 diabetes, with glucose and C-peptide assessed by WHO-recommended methods. Exclusion applied to any donor with other autoimmune diseases or infections within the previous four weeks. A ten-milliliter sample of peripheral blood was drawn from every participant. PBMCs were isolated with LymphoPrep density separation. The germline V gene (reference sequence) sets CDR1 to SEHNR and CDR2 to FQNEAQ. The junction carries 19 bases between V and J, which are trimmed by 5 bases and 5 bases respectively. The CDR3 has 15 amino acids, counting the end cysteine and phenylalanine. Of all the DNA, just the CDR3 is kept, 45 bases in frame from base 1.

The sample was peripheral blood mononuclear cells (PBMCs). The rearranged segments are TRBV7-9 and TRBJ2-7, with the D gene too uncertain to name. This TCR derives from a man aged 18-30 years with type 2 diabetes. At the DNA level, the sequence is TGTGCCAGCAGCCATCCTAATAATAATAAGAACGAGCAGTACTTC. Its protein is CASSHPNNNKNEQYF.